This T cell receptor (beta chain) was found in a study of a mutant IDH1 vaccine in newly diagnosed glioma. Germline V lookup: CDR1 SGHRS, CDR2 YFSETQ. The CDR3 extends over 14 amino acids. V gave up 2 bases and J gave up 2 bases, with 10 bases separating them. Only in-frame clones appear in the TCRdb table, and some are missing; sequencing was by immunoSEQ multiplex PCR. The sample holds 60,000 to 75,000 clones, about four fifths seen once. Noted time point: baseline, week 1 (first vaccination visit). Treatment indicated: pre-vaccination baseline after standard-of-care therapy. J is TRBJ1-2 and V is TRBV5-1; D call uncertain. The receptor was isolated from a man in his forties or fifties with glioma. The specimen was PBMCs, collected from a glioma patient treated with radiotherapy, temozolomide or both. The CDR3 DNA reads as TGCGCCAGCAGCTTTTCTACCGCGAACTATGGCTACACCTTC. This sequence encodes CASSFSTANYGYTF.